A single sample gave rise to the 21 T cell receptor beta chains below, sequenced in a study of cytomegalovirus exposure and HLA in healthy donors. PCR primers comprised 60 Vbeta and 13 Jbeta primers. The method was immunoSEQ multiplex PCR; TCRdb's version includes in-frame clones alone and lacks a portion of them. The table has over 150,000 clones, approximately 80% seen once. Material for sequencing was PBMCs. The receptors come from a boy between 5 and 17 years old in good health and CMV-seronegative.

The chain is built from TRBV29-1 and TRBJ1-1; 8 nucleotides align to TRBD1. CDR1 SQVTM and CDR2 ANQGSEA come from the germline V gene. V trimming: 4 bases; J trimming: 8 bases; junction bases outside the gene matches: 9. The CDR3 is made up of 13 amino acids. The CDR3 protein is CSVAPIRDREAFF. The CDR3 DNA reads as TGCAGCGTTGCCCCTATCCGGGACAGGGAAGCTTTCTTT.

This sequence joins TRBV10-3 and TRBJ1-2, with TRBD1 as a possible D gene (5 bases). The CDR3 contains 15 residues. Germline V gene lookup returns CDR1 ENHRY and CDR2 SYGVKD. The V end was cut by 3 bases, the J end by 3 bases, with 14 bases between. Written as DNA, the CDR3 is TGTGCCATCAGTGACCAGGGTCCGCAAGACTATGGCTACACCTTC. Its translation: CAISDQGPQDYGYTF.

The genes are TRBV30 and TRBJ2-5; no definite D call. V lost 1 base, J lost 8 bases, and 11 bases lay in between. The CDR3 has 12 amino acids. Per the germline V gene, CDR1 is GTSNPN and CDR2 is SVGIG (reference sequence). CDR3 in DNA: TGTGCCTGGAGTGACGGCAGCGTTACCCAGTACTTC. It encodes CAWSDGSVTQYF.

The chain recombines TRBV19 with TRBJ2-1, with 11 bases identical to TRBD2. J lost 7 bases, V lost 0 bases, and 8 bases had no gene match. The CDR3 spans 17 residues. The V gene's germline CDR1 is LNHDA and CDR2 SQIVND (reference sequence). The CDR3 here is CASSIDLSGRAVNEQFF. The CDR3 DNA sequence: TGTGCCAGTAGTATAGATCTTAGCGGGAGGGCCGTTAATGAGCAGTTCTTC.

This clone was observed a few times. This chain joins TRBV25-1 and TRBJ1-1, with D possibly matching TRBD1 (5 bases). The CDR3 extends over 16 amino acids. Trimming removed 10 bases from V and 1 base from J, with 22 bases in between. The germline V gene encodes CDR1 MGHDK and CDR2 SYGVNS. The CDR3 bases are TGTGCCATTCAAAGCAGCCCACAGGACAAGAACACTGAAGCTTTCTTT. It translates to CAIQSSPQDKNTEAFF. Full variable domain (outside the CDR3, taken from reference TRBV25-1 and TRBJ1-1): EADIYQTPRYLVIGTGKKITLECSQTMGHDKMYWYQQDPGMELHLIHYSYGVNSTEKGDLSSESTVSRIRTEHFPLTLESARPSHTSQYLCAIQSSPQDKNTEAFFGQGTRLTVV.

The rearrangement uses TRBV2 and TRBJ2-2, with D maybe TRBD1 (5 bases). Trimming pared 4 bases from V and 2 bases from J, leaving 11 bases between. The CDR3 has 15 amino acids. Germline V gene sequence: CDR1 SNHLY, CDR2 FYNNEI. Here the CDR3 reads CASSGGQGNTGELFF. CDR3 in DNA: TGTGCCAGCAGTGGTGGGCAGGGAAACACCGGGGAGCTGTTTTTT.

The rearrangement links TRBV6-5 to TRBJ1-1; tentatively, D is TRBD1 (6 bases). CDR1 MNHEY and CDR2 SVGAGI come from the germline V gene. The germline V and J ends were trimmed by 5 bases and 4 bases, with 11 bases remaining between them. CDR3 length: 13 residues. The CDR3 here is CASSPQGRTEAFF. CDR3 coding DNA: TGTGCCAGCAGTCCACAGGGCCGCACTGAAGCTTTCTTT.

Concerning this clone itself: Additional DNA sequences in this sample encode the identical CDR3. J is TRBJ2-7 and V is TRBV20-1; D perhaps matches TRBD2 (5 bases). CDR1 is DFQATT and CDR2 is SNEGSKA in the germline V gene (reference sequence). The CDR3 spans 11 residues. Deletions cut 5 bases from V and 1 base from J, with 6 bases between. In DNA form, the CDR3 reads TGCAGTGCTCGGGGATCCTACGAGCAGTACTTC. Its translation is CSARGSYEQYF.

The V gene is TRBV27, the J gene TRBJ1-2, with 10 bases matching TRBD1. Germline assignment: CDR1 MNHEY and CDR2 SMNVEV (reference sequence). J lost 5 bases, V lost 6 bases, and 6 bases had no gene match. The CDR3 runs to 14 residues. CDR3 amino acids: CASSRDRGLYGYTF. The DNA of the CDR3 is TGTGCCAGCAGCCGCGACAGGGGGCTGTATGGCTACACCTTC.

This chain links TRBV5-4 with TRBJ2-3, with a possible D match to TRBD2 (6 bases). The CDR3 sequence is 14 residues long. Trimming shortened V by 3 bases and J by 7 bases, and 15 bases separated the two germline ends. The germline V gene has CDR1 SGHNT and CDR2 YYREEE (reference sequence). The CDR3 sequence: CASSWASAVNTQYF. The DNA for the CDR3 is TGTGCCAGCAGCTGGGCTAGCGCGGTAAATACGCAGTATTTT.

CDR3: CASSRPGLGQETQYF. CDR3 coding DNA: TGTGCCAGCAGTCGGCCGGGACTAGGGCAAGAGACCCAGTACTTC. The chain uses TRBV6-5 and TRBJ2-5; 8 bases match TRBD2. CDR1 is MNHEY and CDR2 is SVGAGI in the germline V gene. V lost 5 bases, J lost 2 bases, and 7 bases stayed unmatched. CDR3 length: 15 amino acids.

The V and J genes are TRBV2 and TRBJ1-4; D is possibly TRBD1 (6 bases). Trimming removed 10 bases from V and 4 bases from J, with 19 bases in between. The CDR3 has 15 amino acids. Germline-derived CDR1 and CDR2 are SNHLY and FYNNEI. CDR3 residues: CATSQGRPYNEKLFF. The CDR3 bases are TGTGCCACCTCACAGGGTCGCCCGTATAATGAAAAACTGTTTTTT.

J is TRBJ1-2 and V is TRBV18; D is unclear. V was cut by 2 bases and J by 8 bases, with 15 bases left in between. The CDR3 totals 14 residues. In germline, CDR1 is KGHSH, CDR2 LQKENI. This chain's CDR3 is CASSPDVLRGGYTF. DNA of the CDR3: TGTGCCAGCTCACCAGACGTCCTTAGAGGAGGCTACACCTTC.

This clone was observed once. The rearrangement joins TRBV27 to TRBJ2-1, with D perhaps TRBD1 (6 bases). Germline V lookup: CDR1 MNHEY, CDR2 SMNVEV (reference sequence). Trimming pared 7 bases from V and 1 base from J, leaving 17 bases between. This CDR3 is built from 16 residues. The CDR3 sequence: CASIAMGASSYNEQFF. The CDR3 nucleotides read TGTGCCAGCATTGCAATGGGGGCCTCATCCTACAATGAGCAGTTCTTC.

The CDR3 nucleotides read TGCGCCAGCAATCTCACTCCGGGGTTCGGTCCTGAAGCTTTCTTT. It encodes CASNLTPGFGPEAFF. V is TRBV5-1 and J is TRBJ1-1; D ambiguous. The CDR3 has 15 residues. In germline, CDR1 is SGHRS, CDR2 YFSETQ. The germline V and J ends were trimmed by 6 bases and 6 bases, with 21 bases remaining between them.

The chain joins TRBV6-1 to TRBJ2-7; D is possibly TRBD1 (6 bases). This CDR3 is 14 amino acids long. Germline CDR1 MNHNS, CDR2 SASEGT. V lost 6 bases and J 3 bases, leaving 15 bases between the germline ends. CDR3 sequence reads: CASSGDTRYYEQYF. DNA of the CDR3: TGTGCCAGCAGCGGGGACACCAGATACTACGAGCAGTACTTC.

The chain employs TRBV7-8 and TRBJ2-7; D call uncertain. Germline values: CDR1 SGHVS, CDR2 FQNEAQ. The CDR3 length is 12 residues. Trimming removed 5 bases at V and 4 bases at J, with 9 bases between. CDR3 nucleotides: TGTGCCAGCAGCCCACCCGGGTACGAGCAGTACTTC. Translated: CASSPPGYEQYF.

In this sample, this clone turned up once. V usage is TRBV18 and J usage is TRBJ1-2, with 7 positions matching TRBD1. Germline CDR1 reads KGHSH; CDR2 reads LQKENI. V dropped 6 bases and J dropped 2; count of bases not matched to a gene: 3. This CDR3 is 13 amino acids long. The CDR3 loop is CASSMDRNYGYTF. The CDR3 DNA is TGTGCCAGCTCTATGGACAGGAACTATGGCTACACCTTC.

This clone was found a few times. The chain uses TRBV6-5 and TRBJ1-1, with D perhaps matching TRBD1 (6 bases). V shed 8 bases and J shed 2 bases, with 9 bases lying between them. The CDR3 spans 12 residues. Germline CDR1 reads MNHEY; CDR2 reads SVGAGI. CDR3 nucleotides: TGTGCCAGCGCAGGGGATAACACTGAAGCTTTCTTT. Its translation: CASAGDNTEAFF.

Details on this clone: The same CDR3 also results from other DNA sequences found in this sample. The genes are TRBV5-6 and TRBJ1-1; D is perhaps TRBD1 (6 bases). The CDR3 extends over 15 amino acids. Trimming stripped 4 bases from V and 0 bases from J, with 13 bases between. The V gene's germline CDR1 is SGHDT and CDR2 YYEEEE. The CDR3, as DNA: TGTGCCAGCAGCATTTTACAGGGAATGAACACTGAAGCTTTCTTT. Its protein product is CASSILQGMNTEAFF. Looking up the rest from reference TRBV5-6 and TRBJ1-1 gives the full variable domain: DAGVTQSPTHLIKTRGQQVTLRCSPKSGHDTVSWYQQALGQGPQFIFQYYEEEERQRGNFPDRFSGHQFPNYSSELNVNALLLGDSALYLCASSILQGMNTEAFFGQGTRLTVV.

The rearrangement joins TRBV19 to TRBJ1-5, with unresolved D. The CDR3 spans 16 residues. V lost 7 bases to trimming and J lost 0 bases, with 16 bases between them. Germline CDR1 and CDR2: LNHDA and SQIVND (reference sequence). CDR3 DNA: TGTGCCAGTAACTTCGAGTGGGCTTCTAGCAATCAGCCCCAGCATTTT. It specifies CASNFEWASSNQPQHF.